Shown below are 29 T cell receptor beta chains from a single sample sequenced in a study of radiation and T cells in renal cell carcinoma. Sequenced by immunoSEQ multiplex PCR; TCRdb stores in-frame clones only, minus some. The sample consists of tens of thousands of clones, over 80% of them appearing once. Documented time point: blood 4 weeks post-SBRT, at nephrectomy. As for treatment: 15 Gy SBRT to primary tumor, nephrectomy 4 weeks later. The sequenced sample was blood, obtained from a patient whose treatment included radiotherapy and nephrectomy. The receptor set was obtained from a man aged 50 or older with renal cell carcinoma.

The chain uses TRBV19 and TRBJ2-1; D is tentatively TRBD1 or TRBD2 (6 bases each). From germline, CDR1 is LNHDA and CDR2 SQIVND (reference sequence). CDR3 length: 17 residues. V lost 6 bases and J 3 bases, leaving 21 bases between the germline ends. The CDR3 protein is CASSPPGGGRNYNEQFF. CDR3 in DNA: TGTGCCAGTAGCCCGCCCGGAGGGGGTCGAAACTACAATGAGCAGTTCTTC.

The chain uses TRBV5-1 and TRBJ1-6; tentatively, D is TRBD1 (6 bases). The CDR3 loop spans 14 amino acids. CDR1 and CDR2 (germline): SGHRS, YFSETQ. Trimming took off 4 bases at V and 9 bases at J, with 14 bases between the two ends. The CDR3 DNA is TGCGCCAGCAGCGGGGAGGGGGGAGCTTCACCCCTCCACTTT. Protein sequence: CASSGEGGASPLHF. The full variable domain, its missing parts supplied by reference TRBV5-1 and TRBJ1-6, is KAGVTQTPRYLIKTRGQQVTLSCSPISGHRSVSWYQQTPGQGLQFLFEYFSETQRNKGNFPGRFSGRQFSNSRSEMNVSTLELGDSALYLCASSGEGGASPLHFGNGTRLTVT.

The chain uses TRBV7-3 and TRBJ2-3, with D perhaps given as TRBD1 or TRBD2 (6 bases each). Germline V gene sequence: CDR1 SGHTA, CDR2 FQGTGA. Trimming removed 7 bases from V and 2 bases from J, with 13 bases in between. This CDR3 has 14 residues. This CDR3 is CASTRGGPTDTQYF. The CDR3 DNA reads TGTGCCAGCACAAGAGGGGGGCCCACAGATACGCAGTATTTT.

The chain recombines TRBV7-9 with TRBJ1-4; 7 nucleotides match TRBD1. CDR3 length: 16 amino acids. The germline CDR1 and CDR2 sequences are SEHNR and FQNEAQ (reference sequence). Trimming removed 1 base from V and 4 bases from J; junction bases left unmatched: 6. The CDR3 DNA reads as TGTGCCAGCAGCTTAGTTTGGGGACAGCTTAATGAAAAACTGTTTTTT. It is translated as CASSLVWGQLNEKLFF.

The chain carries TRBV19 and TRBJ2-3; 8 bases are a match to TRBD1. V lost 6 bases and J lost 2; bases outside the gene matches: 10. The CDR3 totals 16 residues. CDR1 is LNHDA and CDR2 is SQIVND in the germline V gene (reference sequence). CDR3 sequence (DNA): TGTGCCAGTAGGTCCTCGAACAGGGGGAACACAGATACGCAGTATTTT. It translates to CASRSSNRGNTDTQYF.

The V gene is TRBV19, the J gene TRBJ1-6; D gene ambiguous. The CDR3 is made up of 14 amino acids. Germline-derived CDR1 and CDR2 are LNHDA and SQIVND (reference sequence). Deletions cut 6 bases from V and 6 bases from J, with 12 bases between. The CDR3 bases are TGTGCCAGTAGCCTAGAGGGTAGTAATTCACCCCTCCACTTT. Translating gives CASSLEGSNSPLHF.

The rearrangement links TRBV14 to TRBJ1-6; TRBD1 aligns across 7 bases. This CDR3 comprises 16 residues. CDR1 SGHDN and CDR2 FVKESK come from the germline V gene. V dropped 4 bases and J dropped 7; count of bases not matched to a gene: 10. The CDR3 sequence is CASSLEGQSLNSPLHF. Here the CDR3 DNA reads TGTGCCAGCAGCCTAGAGGGACAGAGTTTAAATTCACCCCTCCACTTT.

The rearrangement uses TRBV5-1 and TRBJ1-1, with D perhaps matching TRBD1 (6 bases). The germline gives CDR1 SGHRS, CDR2 YFSETQ. Trimming shortened V by 0 bases and J by 3 bases, and 9 bases separated the two germline ends. The CDR3 extends over 14 amino acids. CDR3 coding DNA: TGCGCCAGCAGCTTGGTTAGGGGGGACACTGAAGCTTTCTTT. Protein sequence: CASSLVRGDTEAFF.

This chain links TRBV27 with TRBJ2-2; D call uncertain. The CDR3 is 12 amino acids. CDR1 is MNHEY, CDR2 SMNVEV, per germline (reference sequence). V gave up 3 bases and J gave up 7 bases, with 6 bases separating them. CDR3 sequence reads: CASSFPNGELFF. As DNA, the CDR3 is TGTGCCAGCAGTTTTCCTAACGGGGAGCTGTTTTTT.

The chain recombines TRBV4-1 with TRBJ1-2; D not certain. Germline-derived CDR1 and CDR2 are MGHRA and YSYEKL. The V and J ends lost 1 base and 2 bases respectively, with 5 bases between them. The CDR3 is 13 residues long. The CDR3 bases are TGCGCCAGCAGCCAAGGAGCGAACTATGGCTACACCTTC. Protein sequence: CASSQGANYGYTF.

The chain combines TRBV6-6 with TRBJ2-3; 8 bases match TRBD1. The CDR3 runs to 11 residues. Looked up from germline, CDR1 is MNHNY and CDR2 is SVGAGI (reference sequence). Trimming at V came to 4 bases and at J to 11 bases, leaving 2 bases not matched to a gene. The DNA of the CDR3 is TGTGCCAGCAGTTTACAGGGGGTGCAGTATTTT. It translates to CASSLQGVQYF.

In this sample, this clone turned up a few times. The chain has TRBV6-5 and TRBJ2-7; TRBD2 is a possible D gene (5 bases). V was clipped by 2 bases and J by 2 bases, with 13 bases between them. Germline V lookup: CDR1 MNHEY, CDR2 SVGAGI. This CDR3 is 15 amino acids long. The CDR3, as DNA: TGTGCCAGCAGTTACGGAGGTTCACGGGCCTACGAGCAGTACTTC. Residues: CASSYGGSRAYEQYF.

The chain recombines TRBV7-2 with TRBJ1-4, with D hard to call. This CDR3 has 13 residues. Germline CDR1 SGHTA, CDR2 FQGNSA. Between the trimmed V and J ends, which lost 5 bases and 8 bases, there was a span of 12 bases. The CDR3 DNA sequence: TGTGCCAGCAGCGCCAGGAGGGAGGAAAAACTGTTTTTT. Amino acid sequence: CASSARREEKLFF. The full variable domain, in which reference TRBV7-2 and TRBJ1-4 provide the parts outside the CDR3, is GAGVSQSPSNKVTEKGKDVELRCDPISGHTALYWYRQSLGQGLEFLIYFQGNSAPDKSGLPSDRFSAERTGGSVSTLTIQRTQQEDSAVYLCASSARREEKLFFGSGTQLSVL.

CDR3 sequence: CASTRGGLSYEQYF. CDR3 DNA: TGTGCCAGCACCCGCGGGGGGTTATCCTACGAGCAGTACTTC. This chain uses TRBV6-1 with TRBJ2-7; 8 bases are a match to TRBD2. V shed 7 bases and J 1 base; nucleotides not matched to a gene: 6. Germline CDR1 MNHNS, CDR2 SASEGT. This CDR3 has 14 amino acids.

V gene TRBV27 combines with J gene TRBJ1-1; D may be TRBD1 (5 bases). This CDR3 has 13 amino acids. The germline CDR1 and CDR2 sequences are MNHEY and SMNVEV (reference sequence). Trimming removed 2 bases at V and 4 bases at J, with 8 bases between. CDR3 sequence reads: CASSLRGSTEAFF. In nucleotides, the CDR3 is TGTGCCAGCAGTTTAAGGGGAAGCACTGAAGCTTTCTTT.

This clone appeared a single time. This chain links TRBV7-9 with TRBJ1-2; D possibly corresponds to TRBD1 (5 bases). V lost 7 bases, J lost 9 bases, and 24 bases lay in between. The CDR3 has 15 residues. CDR1 SEHNR and CDR2 FQNEAQ come from the germline V gene (reference sequence). The CDR3 spells CASTFQSGQGGSYTF. CDR3 DNA: TGTGCCAGCACCTTCCAATCGGGGCAGGGAGGAAGCTACACCTTC.

V and J are TRBV4-3 and TRBJ2-3; the D gene could be TRBD1 or TRBD2 (5 bases each). The V and J ends lost 1 base and 8 bases respectively, with 19 bases between them. Germline CDR1 reads LGHNA; CDR2 reads YSLEER. The length of the CDR3 is 16 residues. The CDR3 is CASSQAIGTEQSTQYF. The DNA of the CDR3 is TGCGCCAGCAGCCAAGCCATCGGGACCGAACAGAGTACGCAGTATTTT.

The gene calls are TRBV7-2 and TRBJ2-3; 8 bases match TRBD2. The CDR3 spans 18 residues. Germline V gene sequence: CDR1 SGHTA, CDR2 FQGNSA. The junction had 14 bases not matched to a gene; V was cut back by 4 bases and J by 2 bases. CDR3 coding DNA: TGTGCCAGCAGCTCGACAGGATTAGCGGGAACCCCCACAGATACGCAGTATTTT. Translation gives CASSSTGLAGTPTDTQYF.

V and J are TRBV6-1 and TRBJ1-5; tentatively, D is TRBD1 (6 bases). Trimming took 3 bases from V and 9 from J, leaving 15 bases between them. Germline CDR1 reads MNHNS; CDR2 reads SASEGT. CDR3 length: 14 amino acids. The CDR3 spells CASSEGGKGVPQHF. CDR3 coding DNA: TGTGCCAGCAGTGAGGGGGGAAAGGGGGTGCCCCAGCATTTT.

The CDR3 region has the DNA TGTGCCTGGAGTGGGACAGGGGGCTGGCGTGGTGAGCAGTTCTTC. It yields the protein CAWSGTGGWRGEQFF. This chain connects TRBV30 to TRBJ2-1; TRBD1 agrees at 11 bases. The CDR3 loop spans 15 amino acids. J gave up 9 bases and V 1 base, and 8 bases lay outside the gene matches. Germline V CDR1 and CDR2: GTSNPN, SVGIG (reference sequence).

The V call is TRBV6-1, the J call TRBJ1-1; no definite D call. Trimming pared 6 bases from V and 0 bases from J, leaving 5 bases between. Germline V gene data show CDR1 as MNHNS and CDR2 as SASEGT. This CDR3 comprises 12 residues. CDR3 loop: CASRTVNTEAFF. CDR3 nucleotides: TGTGCCAGCAGAACAGTGAACACTGAAGCTTTCTTT.

The V and J genes are TRBV6-1 and TRBJ2-1, with D maybe TRBD1 (6 bases). This CDR3 region has 15 residues. The V gene lost 2 bases and the J gene lost 10 bases, with 18 bases spanning the gap. Looked up from germline, CDR1 is MNHNS and CDR2 is SASEGT. The CDR3 DNA reads as TGTGCCAGCAGTGAATGGGGGACAACTGCCGGGGAGCAGTTCTTC. Its protein product is CASSEWGTTAGEQFF.

V gene TRBV5-1 combines with J gene TRBJ1-4; the match to TRBD1 covers 9 bases. V lost 2 bases to trimming and J lost 8 bases; unmatched junction nucleotides: 10. The CDR3 is 16 amino acids. From germline, CDR1 is SGHRS and CDR2 YFSETQ. In DNA, the CDR3 is TGCGCCAGCAGCTTAATAACAGGGGGCAGTGGGGAAAAACTGTTTTTT. Translated, it gives CASSLITGGSGEKLFF.

The chain uses TRBV7-9 and TRBJ2-1, with 10 bases lining up with TRBD2. Germline CDR1 SEHNR, CDR2 FQNEAQ (reference sequence). This CDR3 has 18 amino acids. V was clipped by 1 base and J by 0 bases; unmatched bases: 6. DNA for the CDR3: TGTGCCAGCAGCTTAGTAGCGGGAGGCCGGGGCTCCTACAATGAGCAGTTCTTC. Protein: CASSLVAGGRGSYNEQFF. Combining the CDR3 with reference TRBV7-9 and TRBJ2-1 gives the whole variable domain DTGVSQNPRHKITKRGQNVTFRCDPISEHNRLYWYRQTLGQGPEFLTYFQNEAQLEKSRLLSDRFSAERPKGSFSTLEIQRTEQGDSAMYLCASSLVAGGRGSYNEQFFGPGTRLTVL.

This chain connects TRBV6-1 to TRBJ2-5, with 10 nucleotides matching TRBD2. The ends lost 3 bases at V and 1 base at J; junction bases unmatched: 2. The V gene's germline CDR1 is MNHNS and CDR2 SASEGT. The length of the CDR3 is 15 residues. The CDR3 protein is CASSDTSGVQETQYF. The CDR3 nucleotides are TGTGCCAGCAGTGACACTAGCGGGGTCCAAGAGACCCAGTACTTC.

This chain links TRBV5-1 with TRBJ2-7; perhaps TRBD2 as D (6 bases). CDR3 length equals 14 residues. Germline CDR1 and CDR2: SGHRS and YFSETQ. The V end lost 0 bases, the J end lost 0 bases, and 7 bases lay between the germline ends. CDR3 DNA: TGCGCCAGCAGCTTGGCCGGGAGCTCCTACGAGCAGTACTTC. This gives the protein CASSLAGSSYEQYF.

The J gene is TRBJ2-5, the V gene TRBV18; 9 bases align to TRBD2. The CDR3 loop spans 17 amino acids. Germline V lookup: CDR1 KGHSH, CDR2 LQKENI. The ends lost 6 bases at V and 5 bases at J; junction bases unmatched: 16. The CDR3 sequence is CASSLHQFSGGGETQYF. The CDR3 DNA sequence: TGTGCCAGCTCGCTCCACCAGTTTAGCGGGGGAGGGGAGACCCAGTACTTC.

The V and J genes are TRBV5-1 and TRBJ2-3, with D unresolved. CDR1 is SGHRS and CDR2 is YFSETQ in the germline V gene. V lost 0 bases, J lost 1 base, and 9 bases lay in between. The CDR3 is 15 residues long. For the CDR3, the DNA is TGCGCCAGCAGCTTGGATGCCACCCGCACAGATACGCAGTATTTT. Translation: CASSLDATRTDTQYF. Supplemented by reference TRBV5-1 and TRBJ2-3, the full variable domain reads KAGVTQTPRYLIKTRGQQVTLSCSPISGHRSVSWYQQTPGQGLQFLFEYFSETQRNKGNFPGRFSGRQFSNSRSEMNVSTLELGDSALYLCASSLDATRTDTQYFGPGTRLTVL.

V is TRBV29-1 and J is TRBJ1-6; no clear D. The CDR3 covers 12 residues. Germline assignment: CDR1 SQVTM and CDR2 ANQGSEA. V was pared by 4 bases and J by 8 bases, with 9 bases between. The CDR3 region has the DNA TGCAGCGTTGGGGAGGTAGATTCACCCCTCCACTTT. Protein sequence: CSVGEVDSPLHF. The full variable domain, with the rest looked up from reference TRBV29-1 and TRBJ1-6, is SAVISQKPSRDICQRGTSLTIQCQVDSQVTMMFWYRQQPGQSLTLIATANQGSEATYESGFVIDKFPISRPNLTFSTLTVSNMSPEDSSIYLCSVGEVDSPLHFGNGTRLTVT.